A selection of T cell receptor beta chains follows, all from one sample in a study of blood T cell repertoires in COVID-19. The method was immunoSEQ multiplex PCR; TCRdb's version includes in-frame clones alone and lacks a portion of them. This sample has about 78,000 clones, with roughly 84% found just once. Specimen: peripheral blood. These receptors were taken from a man aged 70-80 years with active or convalescent COVID-19. Both conserved end residues are part of each CDR3. The order of the fields is D gene, clone size, J gene, V gene, CDR3 protein, CDR3 DNA. D genes are given only for firm matches. Expanded clones are given a class, and other clones once, few, many or no size at all.

NA | NA | TRBJ1-3 | TRBV2 | CASSVGSASSGNTIYF | TGTGCCAGCAGTGTCGGCAGCGCCAGCTCTGGAAACACCATATATTTT
NA | NA | TRBJ2-1 | TRBV11-2 | CASSYRPLSLGGEQFF | TGTGCCAGCAGCTATCGACCACTATCCCTGGGGGGTGAGCAGTTCTTC
TRBD1 | NA | TRBJ1-4 | TRBV5-5 | CASNPRGGAGEKLFF | TGTGCCAGCAACCCCAGAGGGGGCGCGGGTGAAAAACTGTTTTTT
NA | NA | TRBJ1-1 | TRBV10-1 | CASSESSFQVEAFF | TGCGCCAGCAGTGAGTCTTCCTTCCAGGTTGAAGCTTTCTTT
TRBD2 | few | TRBJ2-2 | TRBV19 | CASRERGGTRPGELFF | TGTGCCAGTAGGGAACGGGGGGGGACTAGGCCCGGGGAGCTGTTTTTT
NA | NA | TRBJ1-1 | TRBV10-1 | CANFYRAGNTEAFF | TGCGCCAACTTCTACAGGGCTGGAAACACTGAAGCTTTCTTT
NA | NA | TRBJ1-2 | TRBV6-5 | CASSYSVQLGGYTF | TGTGCCAGCAGTTACTCGGTTCAGCTCGGGGGCTACACCTTC
NA | NA | TRBJ2-3 | TRBV5-5 | CASSLGSGSTDTQYF | TGTGCCAGCAGCTTAGGTAGCGGCAGCACAGATACGCAGTATTTT
TRBD1 | NA | TRBJ2-5 | TRBV7-8 | CASSLRSGGSKTQYF | TGTGCCAGCAGCCTCCGGTCAGGGGGCTCGAAGACCCAGTACTTC
TRBD1 | NA | TRBJ2-5 | TRBV7-9 | CASSLAFGTEPQETQYF | TGTGCCAGCAGCTTAGCATTTGGGACAGAGCCACAAGAGACCCAGTACTTC
TRBD1 | NA | TRBJ2-7 | TRBV5-4 | CASSRGQLSSYEQYF | TGTGCCAGCAGCAGGGGACAGCTTAGCTCCTACGAGCAGTACTTC